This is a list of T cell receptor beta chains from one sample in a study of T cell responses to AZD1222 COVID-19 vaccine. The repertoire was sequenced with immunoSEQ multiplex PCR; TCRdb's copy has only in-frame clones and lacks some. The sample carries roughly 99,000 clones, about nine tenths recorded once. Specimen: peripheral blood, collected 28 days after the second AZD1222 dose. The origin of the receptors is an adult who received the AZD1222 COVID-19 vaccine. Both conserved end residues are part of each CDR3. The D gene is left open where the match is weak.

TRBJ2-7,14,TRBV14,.,TGTGCCAGCAGCCCAGCTAGGGGGGGTGTCGAGCAGTACTTC,CASSPARGGVEQYF
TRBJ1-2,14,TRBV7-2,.,TGTGCCAGCAGCATTTCCCCCGGGACGTATGGCTACACCTTC,CASSISPGTYGYTF
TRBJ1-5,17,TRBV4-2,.,TGTGCCAGCAGCCAAGATAGGTTGGCAGAGTGTTATCAGCCCCAGCATTTT,CASSQDRLAECYQPQHF
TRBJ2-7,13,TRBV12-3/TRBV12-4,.,TGTGCCAGCAGTTTTAGGGGGGTAAGTGAGCAGTACTTC,CASSFRGVSEQYF
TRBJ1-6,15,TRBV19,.,TGTGCCAGTAGCCTTTACAGGGAAATTAATTCACCCCTCCACTTT,CASSLYREINSPLHF
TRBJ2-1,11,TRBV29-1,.,TGCAGCGTTGTAGAGGGGGGTGAGCAGTTCTTC,CSVVEGGEQFF
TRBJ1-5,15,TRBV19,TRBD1,TGTGCCAGTAGTATTGGGACAGGGTCGACTCAGCCCCAGCATTTT,CASSIGTGSTQPQHF
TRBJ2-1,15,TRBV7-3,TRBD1,TGTGCCAGCAGCTTGGGACAGGGCATTTCTTCTAGTCCGTTCTTC,CASSLGQGISSSPFF
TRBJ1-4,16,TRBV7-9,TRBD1,TGTGCCAGCAGCTCCGCCGGGACAGGGATGGGTGAAAAACTGTTTTTT,CASSSAGTGMGEKLFF
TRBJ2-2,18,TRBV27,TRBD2,TGTGCCAGCAGTCTCCCAGGGTCGCTAGCGGGGGTTACCGGGGAGCTGTTTTTT,CASSLPGSLAGVTGELFF
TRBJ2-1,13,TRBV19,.,TGTGCCAGTAGCCCTGGCAGATACAATGAGCAGTTCTTC,CASSPGRYNEQFF
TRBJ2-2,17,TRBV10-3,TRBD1,TGTGCCTCAACCCCGAGCTTGGGACAGGAGAACACCGGGGAGCTGTTTTTT,CASTPSLGQENTGELFF
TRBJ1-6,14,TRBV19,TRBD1,TGTGCCACCCGGGACAGGGGTGAGAATTCACCCCTCCACTTT,CATRDRGENSPLHF
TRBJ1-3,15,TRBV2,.,TGTGCCAGCAGCGCAACGGGACTCTCTGGAAACACCATATATTTT,CASSATGLSGNTIYF
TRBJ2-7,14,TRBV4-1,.,TGCGCCAGCAGCCAAGGGGAATTCTCCTACGAGCAGTACTTC,CASSQGEFSYEQYF
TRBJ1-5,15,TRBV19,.,TGTGCCAGTAGGGCTCAACAGGGAAGCAATCAGCCCCAGCATTTT,CASRAQQGSNQPQHF
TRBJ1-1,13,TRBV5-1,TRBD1,TGCGCCAGCAGCTCCACAGGGGCGACTGAAGCTTTCTTT,CASSSTGATEAFF